The rows below give T cell receptor beta chains drawn from one sample of a study of identical twins. MiXCR, applied by TCRdb to the 5' RACE reads, yields one record per CDR3 protein. The top ten clones hold 1.5% to 2% of a sample with about 690,000 distinct CDR3 sequences, 6.1% of them seen once. Sequencing input: naive T cells sorted from blood. The receptors derive from a young man in good health. Both conserved end residues are part of each CDR3. The D gene is left open where the match is weak. The size of a clone is reported for some rows only, either as once, few or many, or as a class for expanded clones.

>TRBJ1-1|TRBD1|TRBV28|few
CASSPASGGGTEAFF
TGTGCCAGCAGTCCTGCCTCAGGGGGGGGCACTGAAGCTTTCTTT
>TRBJ2-7|TRBD2|TRBV20-1|-
CSARGRAGVSEQYF
TGCAGTGCTAGGGGTCGCGCGGGAGTTTCCGAGCAGTACTTC
>TRBJ1-5|-|TRBV4-3|-
CASSQDVRYSNQPQHF
TGCGCCAGCAGCCAAGATGTCAGATATAGCAATCAGCCCCAGCATTTT
>TRBJ1-1|-|TRBV20-1|many
CSARGGGLGEAFF
TGCAGTGCTAGAGGGGGGGGACTGGGTGAAGCTTTCTTT
>TRBJ2-5|-|TRBV11-1|few
CASSRSEGLETQYF
TGTGCCAGCAGCCGATCGGAGGGGCTGGAGACCCAGTACTTC
>TRBJ1-2|-|TRBV28|few
CASRTRKGGYGYTF
TGTGCCAGCAGGACCCGAAAGGGCGGCTATGGCTACACCTTC
>TRBJ2-1|TRBD2|TRBV11-3|few
CASSLGTSEYNEQFF
TGTGCCAGCAGCTTAGGGACTAGCGAGTACAATGAGCAGTTCTTC
>TRBJ1-4|-|TRBV12-3/TRBV12-4|many
CASNFPTNEKLFF
TGTGCCAGCAATTTCCCAACTAATGAAAAACTGTTTTTT
>TRBJ2-1|TRBD2|TRBV12-3/TRBV12-4|many
CATQWAGGSNNEQFF
TGTGCCACCCAATGGGCGGGAGGATCCAACAATGAGCAGTTCTTC
>TRBJ1-2|TRBD1|TRBV5-6|many
CASSPNRGHGYTF
TGTGCCAGCAGCCCGAACAGGGGGCACGGCTACACCTTC
>TRBJ2-4|TRBD2|TRBV14|-
CASSLTGAGGGNIQYF
TGTGCCAGCAGCCTGACGGGAGCGGGAGGAGGGAACATTCAGTACTTC
>TRBJ2-7|TRBD1|TRBV27|few
CASSDRGGHEQYF
TGTGCCAGCAGTGACAGGGGAGGCCACGAGCAGTACTTC
>TRBJ2-1|TRBD2|TRBV4-3|many
CASSQDPRTSGEQFF
TGCGCCAGCAGCCAAGATCCACGGACTAGCGGTGAGCAGTTCTTC
>TRBJ1-3|TRBD1|TRBV3-1|many
CASRGTGTGNTIYF
TGTGCCAGCAGGGGGACAGGAACTGGAAACACCATATATTTT
>TRBJ2-1|-|TRBV7-9|few
CASSPTFNEQFF
TGTGCCAGCAGCCCAACCTTCAATGAGCAGTTCTTC
>TRBJ2-5|TRBD2|TRBV29-1|many
CSVETSGRESETQYF
TGCAGCGTTGAGACTAGCGGGAGGGAGTCGGAGACCCAGTACTTC
>TRBJ2-1|TRBD2|TRBV28|few
CASSLLTSGRSSYNEQFF
TGTGCCAGCAGTTTATTGACTAGCGGGAGGAGCTCCTACAATGAGCAGTTCTTC
>TRBJ1-5|-|TRBV5-5|-
CASSKKGEGQPQHF
TGTGCCAGCAGTAAGAAAGGGGAGGGTCAGCCCCAGCATTTT
>TRBJ2-5|-|TRBV7-9|-
CASSLDGTPGTQYF
TGTGCCAGCAGCTTAGATGGAACCCCCGGGACCCAGTACTTC
>TRBJ1-5|-|TRBV20-1|many
CSVGGHQPQHF
TGCAGTGTAGGGGGGCATCAGCCCCAGCATTTT
>TRBJ1-1|TRBD1|TRBV5-1|many
CASSLGQGASGTEAFF
TGCGCCAGCAGCTTGGGCCAGGGGGCGTCGGGCACTGAAGCTTTCTTT
>TRBJ1-2|-|TRBV14|-
CASSRRVVYGYTF
TGTGCCAGCAGTCGACGGGTCGTTTATGGCTACACCTTC
>TRBJ1-1|-|TRBV29-1|many
CSVQGMNTEAFF
TGCAGCGTTCAGGGCATGAACACTGAAGCTTTCTTT
>TRBJ2-2|TRBD1|TRBV12-3/TRBV12-4|many
CASSFRDRGRVGELFF
TGTGCCAGCAGTTTTAGGGACAGGGGGCGGGTCGGGGAGCTGTTTTTT
>TRBJ2-3|TRBD2|TRBV11-2|few
CASSLHSGLSTDTQYF
TGTGCCAGCAGCTTACATAGCGGGCTAAGCACAGATACGCAGTATTTT
>TRBJ2-1|-|TRBV12-3/TRBV12-4|few
CASTPADPRYNEQFF
TGTGCCAGCACCCCAGCGGACCCACGCTACAATGAGCAGTTCTTC
>TRBJ2-7|TRBD1|TRBV19|few
CASRRTGIGEQYF
TGTGCCAGCCGCCGGACAGGGATAGGTGAGCAGTACTTC
>TRBJ1-2|-|TRBV29-1|few
CSAAMGEIEGYTF
TGCAGCGCTGCGATGGGGGAAATTGAAGGCTACACCTTC
>TRBJ1-3|-|TRBV6-5|many
CASSYVPLSGNTIYF
TGTGCCAGCAGTTACGTCCCCCTCTCTGGAAACACCATATATTTT
>TRBJ2-5|-|TRBV4-1|-
CASSTHLGETQYF
TGCGCCAGCAGCACCCACCTCGGGGAGACCCAGTACTTC
>TRBJ2-1|TRBD2|TRBV6-1|many
CASTGLAGGSEQFF
TGTGCCAGCACGGGACTAGCGGGAGGGAGTGAGCAGTTCTTC
>TRBJ2-5|TRBD2|TRBV7-2|many
CASSLVAGIDPPETQYF
TGTGCCAGCAGCTTAGTAGCGGGTATAGACCCCCCAGAGACCCAGTACTTC
>TRBJ1-2|-|TRBV29-1|many
CSVGSTLNYGYTF
TGCAGCGTGGGATCGACACTTAACTATGGCTACACCTTC
>TRBJ2-1|TRBD2|TRBV5-1|many
CASSPLAGGPREQFF
TGCGCCAGCAGCCCACTAGCGGGAGGGCCACGCGAGCAGTTCTTC
>TRBJ2-2|TRBD2|TRBV29-1|many
CSVEDHLERTRRKPHTGELFF
TGCAGCGTTGAAGACCACCTGGAAAGGACTAGACGTAAACCTCACACCGGGGAGCTGTTTTTT
>TRBJ2-1|TRBD1|TRBV11-2|-
CASSSTVDRGTVYNEQFF
TGTGCCAGCAGCTCGACCGTGGACAGGGGAACCGTATACAATGAGCAGTTCTTC
>TRBJ2-3|-|TRBV4-3|many
CASSQDTVTDTQYF
TGCGCCAGCAGCCAAGATACAGTCACAGATACGCAGTATTTT
>TRBJ2-1|TRBD2|TRBV5-6|many
CAAGTSVGYEQFF
TGTGCCGCCGGGACTAGCGTTGGCTATGAGCAGTTCTTC
>TRBJ2-1|TRBD2|TRBV6-1|many
CASSPHLAGAGNEQFF
TGTGCCAGCAGTCCACATCTAGCGGGAGCTGGCAATGAGCAGTTCTTC
>TRBJ2-3|-|TRBV5-1|-
CASSSPNTSGSGQTLDTQYF
TGCGCCAGCAGCTCACCAAACACTTCCGGATCCGGGCAGACGTTAGATACGCAGTATTTT
>TRBJ2-3|TRBD2|TRBV5-1|-
CASSLEVRAGGSDTQYF
TGCGCCAGCAGCTTGGAGGTGCGGGCGGGAGGTTCAGATACGCAGTATTTT
>TRBJ2-5|TRBD2|TRBV6-5|many
CASSYSFSGRYQETQYF
TGTGCCAGCAGTTACTCGTTCAGCGGGAGGTACCAAGAGACCCAGTACTTC
>TRBJ2-3|TRBD2|TRBV6-5|many
CASSSTSGAGDTQYF
TGTGCCAGCAGTTCGACTAGCGGGGCAGGGGATACGCAGTATTTT
>TRBJ2-7|-|TRBV6-1|-
CASRRAGDPFSYEQYF
TGTGCCAGCAGGCGGGCAGGGGACCCTTTTTCCTACGAGCAGTACTTC
>TRBJ2-7|TRBD1|TRBV12-3/TRBV12-4|many
CASSRAGTGPYEQYF
TGTGCCAGCAGTAGGGCGGGGACAGGACCCTACGAGCAGTACTTC
>TRBJ2-7|TRBD1|TRBV6-1|many
CASQGQSEQYF
TGTGCCAGCCAGGGACAGTCGGAGCAGTACTTC
>TRBJ2-5|-|TRBV14|-
CASSHNVVETQYF
TGTGCCAGCAGCCATAATGTGGTAGAGACCCAGTACTTC
>TRBJ2-1|TRBD2|TRBV12-3/TRBV12-4|-
CASSLAGGTRAYNEQFF
TGTGCCAGCAGTTTAGCGGGGGGGACTAGGGCGTACAATGAGCAGTTCTTC
>TRBJ2-1|-|TRBV2|-
CASSEVDYEQFF
TGTGCCAGCAGTGAAGTGGATTATGAGCAGTTCTTC
>TRBJ2-2|-|TRBV6-2/TRBV6-3|many
CASSYGTVAGELFF
TGTGCCAGCAGTTACGGGACCGTAGCCGGGGAGCTGTTTTTT
>TRBJ2-7|TRBD2|TRBV5-6|few
CASTRSGASGSSYEQYF
TGTGCCAGCACCCGGTCGGGCGCTAGCGGTAGCTCCTACGAGCAGTACTTC
>TRBJ2-3|-|TRBV4-1|-
CASSPPLPDADTQYF
TGCGCCAGCAGCCCACCCCTACCTGACGCAGATACGCAGTATTTT
>TRBJ2-1|-|TRBV12-3/TRBV12-4|many
CASSFSAGQFF
TGTGCCAGCAGTTTTTCGGCAGGGCAGTTCTTC
>TRBJ1-2|TRBD1|TRBV5-1|many
CASSRGQGGGYTF
TGCGCCAGCAGCCGGGGACAGGGCGGTGGCTACACCTTC
>TRBJ2-1|TRBD1|TRBV25-1|few
CASSGGGTGRYNEQFF
TGTGCCAGCAGTGGGGGCGGGACAGGGCGGTACAATGAGCAGTTCTTC